A selection of T cell receptor beta chains follows, all from one sample in a study of cytomegalovirus exposure and HLA in healthy donors. The repertoire was sequenced with immunoSEQ multiplex PCR; TCRdb's copy has only in-frame clones and lacks some. The sample lists under 200,000 clones, more than 70% seen once, with roughly 8.2% in the top ten. The specimen was PBMCs. These TCRs come from a middle-aged woman in good health and CMV-seropositive. CDR3s include the opening cysteine and the closing phenylalanine or tryptophan. A D gene is named only where the DNA matches it firmly. A clone size is listed for some rows: how often the clone was seen (once, few, many), or a class if it is expanded.

v_gene,abundance,j_gene,d_gene,CDR3aa,CDR3nt
TRBV19,NA,TRBJ2-3,NA,CASSIVASSPTDTQYF,TGTGCCAGTAGTATAGTTGCTAGCTCTCCCACAGATACGCAGTATTTT
TRBV4-1,NA,TRBJ2-2,NA,CASSQDGRRELFF,TGCGCCAGCAGCCAAGATGGGAGGCGGGAGCTGTTTTTT
TRBV30,NA,TRBJ2-3,NA,CAWTPLGQPDTQYF,TGTGCCTGGACCCCTCTCGGACAGCCAGATACGCAGTATTTT
TRBV6-5,NA,TRBJ2-1,NA,CASSQFQGNEQFF,TGTGCCAGCAGTCAATTCCAGGGCAATGAGCAGTTCTTC
TRBV7-9,NA,TRBJ2-3,NA,CASSPGADTQYF,TGTGCCAGCTCCCCGGGGGCAGATACGCAGTATTTT
TRBV5-1,NA,TRBJ2-1,TRBD2,CASMEYSGISEQFF,TGCGCCAGCATGGAGTACAGCGGGATAAGTGAGCAGTTCTTC
TRBV7-2,NA,TRBJ2-5,TRBD2,CASSPPAGGRETQYF,TGTGCCAGCAGCCCCCCAGCGGGAGGGAGAGAGACCCAGTACTTC
TRBV29-1,few,TRBJ2-1,TRBD2,CSVGGLAGVKNEQFF,TGCAGCGTTGGGGGTCTAGCGGGAGTCAAGAATGAGCAGTTCTTC
TRBV28,once,TRBJ2-7,NA,CASSLTGPYEQYF,TGTGCCAGCAGTCTTACAGGGCCCTACGAGCAGTACTTC
TRBV5-1,NA,TRBJ2-1,TRBD2,CASSSGLAGENEQFF,TGCGCCAGCAGCTCCGGTCTAGCGGGAGAGAATGAGCAGTTCTTC
TRBV28,NA,TRBJ1-4,TRBD1,CASSPMTGGITNEKLFF,TGTGCCAGCAGTCCTATGACAGGGGGCATAACTAATGAAAAACTGTTTTTT
TRBV29-1,NA,TRBJ2-1,TRBD1,CSVDRGNEQFF,TGCAGCGTCGACAGGGGTAATGAGCAGTTCTTC
TRBV7-3,NA,TRBJ1-2,TRBD1,CASSFTPTGDYGYTF,TGTGCCAGCAGTTTTACTCCGACAGGGGACTATGGCTACACCTTC
TRBV28,NA,TRBJ1-2,NA,CASSLTPVAGSYGYTF,TGTGCCAGCAGTTTAACCCCCGTGGCAGGGTCGTATGGCTACACCTTC
TRBV30,NA,TRBJ2-7,NA,CAWSPLNSYEQYF,TGTGCCTGGAGTCCACTGAACTCCTACGAGCAGTACTTC
TRBV28,NA,TRBJ1-1,TRBD1,CASSPGTGRPNTEAFF,TGTGCCAGCTCCCCCGGGACAGGGCGACCGAACACTGAAGCTTTCTTT
TRBV6-5,few,TRBJ2-7,TRBD2,CASRRLAEAYEQYF,TGTGCCAGCAGGCGACTAGCGGAGGCCTACGAGCAGTACTTC
TRBV28,NA,TRBJ2-3,TRBD2,CASSWMTSRTDTQYF,TGTGCCAGCAGTTGGATGACTAGCCGCACAGATACGCAGTATTTT
TRBV11-3,NA,TRBJ1-2,NA,CASSPGHWSGYTF,TGTGCCAGCAGCCCGGGACACTGGAGTGGCTACACCTTC
TRBV6-1,NA,TRBJ2-5,TRBD1,CASTDNRGKETQYF,TGTGCCAGCACTGATAACAGGGGTAAAGAGACCCAGTACTTC
TRBV25-1,NA,TRBJ1-1,TRBD1,CASKDRVNTEAFF,TGTGCCAGCAAGGACAGGGTGAACACTGAAGCTTTCTTT
TRBV27,NA,TRBJ2-2,NA,CASSPLSRELFF,TGTGCCAGCAGTCCCCTAAGTAGGGAGCTGTTTTTT
TRBV29-1,NA,TRBJ2-7,NA,CSVSPGTRSYEQYF,TGCAGCGTCTCTCCCGGGACAAGGTCCTACGAGCAGTACTTC